This TCR beta chain was profiled in a study of T-cell memory formation after mild COVID-19. Study results and limitations: Pre-infection memory held some responding clones, suggesting pre-existing cross-reactive T cells responded.

TCRdb re-called the 5' RACE reads through MiXCR, storing one row per CDR3 protein. Found here are around 320,000 distinct CDR3 sequences, roughly a fifth of them singletons; the top ten hold over 20%. On this clonotype: The target antigen is unknown.

Trimming shortened V by 0 bases and J by 2 bases, and 9 bases separated the two germline ends. This CDR3 is built from 15 residues. Germline CDR1 and CDR2: SGHRS and YFSETQ. The sample was PBMCs or a T cell subset sorted from them (not recorded which). This rearrangement joins TRBV5-1 to TRBJ1-5; D unresolved. The clonotype comes from a man between 18 and 35 years old who had mild COVID-19 (a few samples of this study predate the infection). Cell type and time point are not known. The CDR3 DNA is TGCGCCAGCAGCTTGGAGAGCGGAGGCAATCAGCCCCAGCATTTT. It encodes CASSLESGGNQPQHF.